What follows are 23 T cell receptor beta chains derived from one specimen sequenced in a study of cytomegalovirus exposure and HLA in healthy donors. In the PCR, 60 Vbeta and 13 Jbeta primers were used. Assay: immunoSEQ multiplex PCR; the TCRdb copy retains only in-frame clones and omits some. Of 100,000 or so clones in the sample, approximately 78% were seen once. The source material was PBMCs. The receptors shown here come from a woman aged 40 to 50 in good health and CMV-seropositive.

This clone has only a few counts. The V and J genes are TRBV19 and TRBJ2-7; D is perhaps TRBD1 (6 bases). V was shortened by 1 base and J by 3 bases, with 10 bases between the two germline ends. Per germline, CDR1 LNHDA and CDR2 SQIVND (reference sequence). CDR3 size: 14 residues. CDR3 amino acids: CASSIGGTNYEQYF. The CDR3, as DNA: TGTGCCAGTAGTATAGGAGGGACAAACTACGAGCAGTACTTC.

V gene TRBV28 combines with J gene TRBJ2-5, with D possibly TRBD2 on 6 matching bases. V was trimmed by 10 bases and J by 4 bases, leaving 10 bases between them. CDR3 length equals 11 residues. Germline CDR1 and CDR2: MDHEN and SYDVKM. Here the CDR3 reads CATTGGETQYF. CDR3 DNA: TGTGCCACGACCGGGGGAGAGACCCAGTACTTC.

The chain has TRBV30 and TRBJ2-3, with 8 bases that match TRBD2. The CDR3 is made up of 15 amino acids. Germline lookup yields CDR1 GTSNPN and CDR2 SVGIG (reference sequence). J gave up 0 bases and V 0 bases, and 2 bases lay outside the gene matches. In DNA, the CDR3 is TGTGCCTGGAGTGTACGGGGGGGCAGCACAGATACGCAGTATTTT. This gives the protein CAWSVRGGSTDTQYF.

The CDR3 protein is CASRTQGVSGELFF. The CDR3 bases are TGTGCCAGCAGGACACAGGGAGTTAGTGGGGAGCTGTTTTTT. The chain couples TRBV28 to TRBJ2-2, with a possible D match to TRBD1 (6 bases). V was shortened by 6 bases and J by 8 bases, with 16 bases between the two germline ends. The CDR3 loop spans 14 amino acids. Per germline, CDR1 MDHEN and CDR2 SYDVKM. Combining the CDR3 with reference TRBV28 and TRBJ2-2 gives the whole variable domain DVKVTQSSRYLVKRTGEKVFLECVQDMDHENMFWYRQDPGLGLRLIYFSYDVKMKEKGDIPEGYSVSREKKERFSLILESASTNQTSMYLCASRTQGVSGELFFGEGSRLTVL.

The chain employs TRBV7-2 and TRBJ2-7, with D unclear. This CDR3 has 14 amino acids. The germline gives CDR1 SGHTA, CDR2 FQGNSA. Trimming left V 3 bases short and J 5 bases short, with 14 bases between. The CDR3 region has the DNA TGTGCCAGCAGCTTCTCTACGACAACCCACGAGCAGTACTTC. This sequence encodes CASSFSTTTHEQYF.

The V gene is TRBV7-6, the J gene TRBJ2-1, with TRBD2 matching 9 bases. CDR3 length equals 20 residues. J lost 0 bases, V lost 5 bases, and 17 bases had no gene match. Per the germline V gene, CDR1 is SGHVS and CDR2 is FNYEAQ. The chain's CDR3 is CASSPRVASGTYPSYNEQFF. In DNA, the CDR3 is TGTGCCAGCAGCCCCCGGGTGGCTAGCGGGACTTACCCCTCCTACAATGAGCAGTTCTTC.

This clone was recorded once. This sequence joins TRBV7-9 and TRBJ2-3, with a weak D call TRBD2 (6 bases). The CDR3 covers 13 residues. V lost 6 bases and J lost 3, with 10 bases in between. CDR1 is SEHNR and CDR2 is FQNEAQ in the germline V gene (reference sequence). The CDR3 DNA reads TGTGCCAGCAGGCGGGGCCCTACAGATACGCAGTATTTT. It specifies CASRRGPTDTQYF.

V usage is TRBV19 and J usage is TRBJ1-2; 7 positions match TRBD1. The V gene end was trimmed by 5 bases and the J gene end by 7 bases; junction bases not matched to a gene: 13. The CDR3 is made up of 15 amino acids. Germline lookup yields CDR1 LNHDA and CDR2 SQIVND (reference sequence). The CDR3 DNA sequence: TGTGCCAGTAGTGGCTCGGCACAGGGGCGGAGTGGCTACACCTTC. This encodes CASSGSAQGRSGYTF.

The chain combines TRBV7-2 with TRBJ2-7; D perhaps matches TRBD1 (5 bases). Germline V gene data show CDR1 as SGHTA and CDR2 as FQGNSA. V lost 7 bases to trimming and J lost 0 bases, with 16 bases between them. The CDR3 covers 15 residues. Here the CDR3 DNA reads TGTGCCAGCACCAACAGGTCCTTATCCTCCTACGAGCAGTACTTC. Translated: CASTNRSLSSYEQYF.

The rearrangement uses TRBV6-5 and TRBJ1-1; 7 bases line up with TRBD1. From germline, CDR1 is MNHEY and CDR2 SVGAGI. J was trimmed by 2 bases and V by 4 bases; bases with no gene match: 7. CDR3 length: 15 residues. CDR3 nucleotides: TGTGCCAGCAGTTTTAGACAGGGAGGTAACACTGAAGCTTTCTTT. It translates to CASSFRQGGNTEAFF.

This chain links TRBV10-1 with TRBJ1-4; D is perhaps TRBD1 (6 bases). The CDR3 runs to 18 residues. V was shortened by 3 bases and J by 5 bases, with 22 bases between the two germline ends. Per the germline V gene, CDR1 is WNHNN and CDR2 is SYGVQD (reference sequence). CDR3 nucleotides: TGCGCCAGCAGTGATTGGCAGTGGTCCATAGGGGGAAATGAAAAACTGTTTTTT. Translation gives CASSDWQWSIGGNEKLFF.

The J gene is TRBJ2-1, the V gene TRBV4-1; the D gene is possibly TRBD2 (7 bases). There are 13 residues in the CDR3. Germline V gene data show CDR1 as MGHRA and CDR2 as YSYEKL. Trimming stripped 1 base from V and 9 bases from J, with 10 bases between. CDR3 in amino acids: CASSQVGGPEQFF. The CDR3 DNA is TGCGCCAGCAGCCAAGTGGGGGGGCCTGAGCAGTTCTTC.

The chain carries TRBV27 and TRBJ1-2; no reliable D call. V dropped 5 bases and J dropped 4 bases, with 20 bases sitting between them. This CDR3 has 16 amino acids. Germline lookup yields CDR1 MNHEY and CDR2 SMNVEV (reference sequence). This CDR3 reads CASSPDPRPTFYGYTF. DNA for the CDR3: TGTGCCAGCAGTCCAGATCCCCGGCCGACTTTCTATGGCTACACCTTC.

The chain is built from TRBV19 and TRBJ2-7, with TRBD2 identical over 10 bases. The germline V gene has CDR1 LNHDA and CDR2 SQIVND (reference sequence). The CDR3 length is 15 residues. After removal of 4 bases from V and 0 bases from J, the junction contained 3 bases not matched to a gene. CDR3 amino acids: CASSKLAGSSYEQYF. The CDR3 DNA follows: TGTGCCAGTAGTAAACTAGCGGGAAGCTCCTACGAGCAGTACTTC.

This clone was recorded a few times. This sequence joins TRBV4-3 and TRBJ2-1; the match to TRBD1 covers 9 bases. V lost 0 bases to trimming and J lost 10 bases; unmatched junction nucleotides: 16. The germline CDR1 and CDR2 sequences are LGHNA and YSLEER. This CDR3 is built from 18 residues. The CDR3 is CASSQDREGGQGRWEQFF. The CDR3 DNA reads TGCGCCAGCAGCCAAGACAGGGAGGGGGGACAGGGTAGGTGGGAGCAGTTCTTC.

This clone was counted a few times. This chain connects TRBV5-6 to TRBJ2-7; 7 bases match TRBD1. Germline loops: CDR1 SGHDT, CDR2 YYEEEE. CDR3 size: 15 residues. J gave up 3 bases and V 2 bases, and 8 bases lay outside the gene matches. The CDR3 loop reads CASSFAQDRLYEQYF. The CDR3, as DNA: TGTGCCAGCAGCTTTGCCCAGGACAGGCTCTACGAGCAGTACTTC.

V and J are TRBV25-1 and TRBJ2-1; 8 bases are a match to TRBD2. CDR1 is MGHDK, CDR2 SYGVNS, per germline. The CDR3 is made up of 14 amino acids. The V segment lost 3 bases and the J segment 12 bases; nucleotides outside the gene matches: 10. As DNA, the CDR3 is TGTGCCAGCAGTGAGACGGGGGGGGTTTCGTGGCAGTTCTTC. Amino acid sequence: CASSETGGVSWQFF.

The CDR3 reads CASSFGGFGGYTF. The CDR3 region has the DNA TGTGCCAGCAGCTTTGGGGGGTTCGGTGGCTACACCTTC. V is TRBV11-2 and J is TRBJ1-2, with D possibly TRBD1 on 5 matching bases. The CDR3 has 13 amino acids. V was trimmed by 3 bases and J by 7 bases, leaving 12 bases between them. CDR1 SGHAT and CDR2 FQNNGV come from the germline V gene.

This rearrangement joins TRBV6-1 to TRBJ2-2; D gene ambiguous. The V and J ends lost 10 bases and 0 bases respectively, with 15 bases between them. The CDR3 extends over 15 amino acids. Germline V gives CDR1 MNHNS, CDR2 SASEGT. Written as DNA, the CDR3 is TGTGCCACCAACACCCCGCTTGCGAACACCGGGGAGCTGTTTTTT. Its translation: CATNTPLANTGELFF.

CDR3 sequence reads: CASSFVGVWREGQAFF. DNA of the CDR3: TGTGCCAGCAGCTTTGTGGGCGTGTGGCGGGAGGGCCAGGCGTTCTTC. This chain links TRBV7-8 with TRBJ2-1; 9 nucleotides agree with TRBD2. The CDR3 is 16 residues long. Germline assignment: CDR1 SGHVS and CDR2 FQNEAQ. J gave up 15 bases and V 3 bases, and 18 bases lay outside the gene matches.

CDR3 DNA: TGTGCCAGCAGGTTAGCGGGAGGGCCCCGCGAGCAGTTCTTC. Translated, it gives CASRLAGGPREQFF. The chain employs TRBV5-4 and TRBJ2-1; the match to TRBD2 covers 11 bases. Germline-derived CDR1 and CDR2 are SGHNT and YYREEE (reference sequence). The V and J ends lost 5 bases and 10 bases, in that order; junction bases with no gene match: 8. The CDR3 runs to 14 residues.

Concerning this clone itself: Germline is not matched at one junction end, which may reflect a read error. This chain links TRBV7-7 with TRBJ2-5; the match to TRBD1 covers 7 bases. The CDR3 extends over 13 amino acids. Germline CDR1 reads SSHAT; CDR2 reads FNYEAQ (reference sequence). CDR3 in amino acids: CASSLGQLETQYF. The CDR3 DNA is TGTGCTAGCAGCTTGGGACAGCTAGAGACCCAGTACTTC.

This chain uses TRBV4-3 with TRBJ1-2; TRBD1 matches 9 bases. V was clipped by 3 bases and J by 4 bases; unmatched bases: 6. CDR1 and CDR2 (germline): LGHNA, YSLEER. The CDR3 sequence is 15 residues long. The CDR3 sequence is CASSHEDRGSYGYTF. The DNA for the CDR3 is TGCGCCAGCAGCCACGAAGACAGGGGGAGCTATGGCTACACCTTC.